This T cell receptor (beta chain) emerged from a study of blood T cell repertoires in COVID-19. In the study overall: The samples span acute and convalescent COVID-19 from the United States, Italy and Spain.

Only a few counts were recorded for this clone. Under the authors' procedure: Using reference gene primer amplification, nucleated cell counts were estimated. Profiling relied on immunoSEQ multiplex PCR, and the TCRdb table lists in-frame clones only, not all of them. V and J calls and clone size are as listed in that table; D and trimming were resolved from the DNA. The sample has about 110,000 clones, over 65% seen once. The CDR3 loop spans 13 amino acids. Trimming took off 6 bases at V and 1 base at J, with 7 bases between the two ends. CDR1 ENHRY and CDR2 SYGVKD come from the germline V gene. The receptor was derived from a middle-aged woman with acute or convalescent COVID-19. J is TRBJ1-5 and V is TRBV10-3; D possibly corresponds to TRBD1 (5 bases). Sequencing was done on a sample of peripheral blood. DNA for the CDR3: TGTGCCATCAGACAGGACAGCAATCAGCCCCAGCATTTT. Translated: CAIRQDSNQPQHF.